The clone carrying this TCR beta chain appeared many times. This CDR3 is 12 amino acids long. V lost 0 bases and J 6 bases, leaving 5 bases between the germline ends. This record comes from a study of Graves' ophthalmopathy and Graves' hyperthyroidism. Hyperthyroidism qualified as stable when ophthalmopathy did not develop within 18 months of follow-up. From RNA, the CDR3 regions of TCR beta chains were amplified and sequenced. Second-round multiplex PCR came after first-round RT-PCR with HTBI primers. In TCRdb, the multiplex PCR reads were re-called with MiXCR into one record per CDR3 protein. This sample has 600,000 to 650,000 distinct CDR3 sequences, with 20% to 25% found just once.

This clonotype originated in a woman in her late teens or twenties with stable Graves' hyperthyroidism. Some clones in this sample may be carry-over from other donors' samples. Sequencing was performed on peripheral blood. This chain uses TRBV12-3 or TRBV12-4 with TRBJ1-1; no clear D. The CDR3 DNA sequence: TGTGCCAGCAGTTTAGCTTCCGCTGAAGCTTTCTTT. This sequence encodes CASSLASAEAFF.